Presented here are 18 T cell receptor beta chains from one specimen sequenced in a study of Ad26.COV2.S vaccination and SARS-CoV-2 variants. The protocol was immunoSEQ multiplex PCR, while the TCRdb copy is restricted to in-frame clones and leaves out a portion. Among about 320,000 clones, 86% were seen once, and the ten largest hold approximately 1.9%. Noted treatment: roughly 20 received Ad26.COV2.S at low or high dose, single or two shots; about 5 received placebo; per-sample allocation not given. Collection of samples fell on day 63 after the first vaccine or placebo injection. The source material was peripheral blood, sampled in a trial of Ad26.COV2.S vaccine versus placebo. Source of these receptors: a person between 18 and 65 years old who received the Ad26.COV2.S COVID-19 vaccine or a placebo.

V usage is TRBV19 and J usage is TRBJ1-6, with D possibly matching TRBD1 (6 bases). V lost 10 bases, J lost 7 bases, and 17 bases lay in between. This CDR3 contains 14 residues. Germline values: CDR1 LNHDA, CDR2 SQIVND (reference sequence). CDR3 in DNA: TGTGCCACCAACCCACGGGACAAAAATTCACCCCTCCACTTT. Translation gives CATNPRDKNSPLHF.

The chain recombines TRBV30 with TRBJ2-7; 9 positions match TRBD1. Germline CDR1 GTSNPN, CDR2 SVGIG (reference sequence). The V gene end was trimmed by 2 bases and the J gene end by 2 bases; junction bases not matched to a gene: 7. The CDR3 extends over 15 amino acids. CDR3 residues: CAWSTLGQGAYEQYF. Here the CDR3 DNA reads TGTGCCTGGAGTACCCTGGGACAGGGAGCCTACGAGCAGTACTTC.

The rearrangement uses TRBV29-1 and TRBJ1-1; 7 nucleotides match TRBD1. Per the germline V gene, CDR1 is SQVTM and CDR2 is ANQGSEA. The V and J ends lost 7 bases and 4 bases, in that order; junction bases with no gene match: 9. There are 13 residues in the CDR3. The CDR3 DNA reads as TGCAGCGCTGTACAGGGGAGGACCACTGAAGCTTTCTTT. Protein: CSAVQGRTTEAFF.

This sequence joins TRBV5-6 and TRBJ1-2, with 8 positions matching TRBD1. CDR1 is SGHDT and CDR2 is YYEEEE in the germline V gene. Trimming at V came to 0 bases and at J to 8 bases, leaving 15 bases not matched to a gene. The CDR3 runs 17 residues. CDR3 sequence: CASSLGLRDRFSGGYTF. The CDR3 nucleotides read TGTGCCAGCAGCTTGGGATTGCGGGACAGGTTTTCGGGGGGCTACACCTTC.

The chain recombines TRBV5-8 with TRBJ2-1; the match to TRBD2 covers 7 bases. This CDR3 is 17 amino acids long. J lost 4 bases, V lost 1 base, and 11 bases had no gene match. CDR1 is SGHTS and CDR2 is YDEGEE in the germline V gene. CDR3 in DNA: TGTGCCAGCAGCTTGTGGGGGGGTCCACTAAAATACAATGAGCAGTTCTTC. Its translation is CASSLWGGPLKYNEQFF.

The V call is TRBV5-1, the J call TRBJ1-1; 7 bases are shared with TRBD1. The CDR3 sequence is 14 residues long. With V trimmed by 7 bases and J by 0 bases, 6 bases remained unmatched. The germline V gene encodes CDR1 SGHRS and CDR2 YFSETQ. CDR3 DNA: TGCGCCAGCCGGGACAGCACCTTGAACACTGAAGCTTTCTTT. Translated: CASRDSTLNTEAFF.

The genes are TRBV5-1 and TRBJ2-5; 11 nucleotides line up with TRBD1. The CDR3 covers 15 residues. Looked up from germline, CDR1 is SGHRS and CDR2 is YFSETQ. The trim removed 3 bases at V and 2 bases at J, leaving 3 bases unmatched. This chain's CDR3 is CASSSGQGGQETQYF. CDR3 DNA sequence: TGCGCCAGCAGCTCGGGACAGGGGGGGCAAGAGACCCAGTACTTC.

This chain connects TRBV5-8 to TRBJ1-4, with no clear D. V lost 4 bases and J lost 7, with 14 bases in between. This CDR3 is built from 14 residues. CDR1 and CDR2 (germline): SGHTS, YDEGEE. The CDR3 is CASSGRVGTEKLFF. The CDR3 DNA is TGTGCCAGCAGCGGACGGGTGGGAACTGAAAAACTGTTTTTT.

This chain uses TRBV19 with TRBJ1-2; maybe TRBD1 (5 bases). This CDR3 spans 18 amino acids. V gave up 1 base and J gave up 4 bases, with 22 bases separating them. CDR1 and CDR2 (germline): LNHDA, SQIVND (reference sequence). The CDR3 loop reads CASSIGRRGRASGYGYTF. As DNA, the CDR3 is TGTGCCAGTAGTATAGGAAGGAGGGGCCGGGCGAGCGGCTATGGCTACACCTTC.

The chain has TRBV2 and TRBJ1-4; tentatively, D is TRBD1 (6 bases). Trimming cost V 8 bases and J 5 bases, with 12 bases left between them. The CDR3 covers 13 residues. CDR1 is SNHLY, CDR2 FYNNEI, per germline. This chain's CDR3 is CASDGGLNEKLFF. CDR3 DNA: TGTGCCAGCGACGGGGGCCTCAATGAAAAACTGTTTTTT.

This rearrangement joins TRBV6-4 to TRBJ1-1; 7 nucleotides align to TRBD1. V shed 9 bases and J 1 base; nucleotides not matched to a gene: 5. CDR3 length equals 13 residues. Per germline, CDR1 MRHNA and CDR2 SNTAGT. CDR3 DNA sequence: TGTGCCAGTAGGGACAGAAAGAACACTGAAGCTTTCTTT. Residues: CASRDRKNTEAFF.

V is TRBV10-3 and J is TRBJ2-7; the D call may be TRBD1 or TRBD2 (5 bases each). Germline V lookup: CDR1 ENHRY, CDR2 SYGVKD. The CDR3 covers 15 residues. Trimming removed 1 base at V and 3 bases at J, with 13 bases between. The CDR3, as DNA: TGTGCCATCAGTGAGTTCGATGAGGGGATCTACGAGCAGTACTTC. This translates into CAISEFDEGIYEQYF.

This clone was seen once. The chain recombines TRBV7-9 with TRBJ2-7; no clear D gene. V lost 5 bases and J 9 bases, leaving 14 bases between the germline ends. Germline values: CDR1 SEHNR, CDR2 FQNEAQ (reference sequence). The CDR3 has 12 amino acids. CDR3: CASSPPGGRQYF. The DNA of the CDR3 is TGTGCCAGCAGCCCCCCTGGTGGTCGGCAGTACTTC.

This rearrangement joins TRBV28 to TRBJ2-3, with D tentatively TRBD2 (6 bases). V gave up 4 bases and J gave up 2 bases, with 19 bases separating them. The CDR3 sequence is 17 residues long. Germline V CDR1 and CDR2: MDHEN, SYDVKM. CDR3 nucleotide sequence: TGTGCCAGCAGTTACTTATGGGGGGAGGTCATCACAGATACGCAGTATTTT. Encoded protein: CASSYLWGEVITDTQYF.

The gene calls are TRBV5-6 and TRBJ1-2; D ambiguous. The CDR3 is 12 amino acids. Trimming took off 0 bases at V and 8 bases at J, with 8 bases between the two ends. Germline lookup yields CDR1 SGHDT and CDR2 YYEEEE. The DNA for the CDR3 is TGTGCCAGCAGCTTGGTTTTGGGGGGCTACACCTTC. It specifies CASSLVLGGYTF.

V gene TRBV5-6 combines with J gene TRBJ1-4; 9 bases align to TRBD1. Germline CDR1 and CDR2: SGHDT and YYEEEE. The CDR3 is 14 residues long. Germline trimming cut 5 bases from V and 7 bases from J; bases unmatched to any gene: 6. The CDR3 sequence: CASSRQGVGEKLFF. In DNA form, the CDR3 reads TGTGCCAGCAGTCGACAGGGGGTCGGTGAAAAACTGTTTTTT. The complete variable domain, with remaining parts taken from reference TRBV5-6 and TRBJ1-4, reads DAGVTQSPTHLIKTRGQQVTLRCSPKSGHDTVSWYQQALGQGPQFIFQYYEEEERQRGNFPDRFSGHQFPNYSSELNVNALLLGDSALYLCASSRQGVGEKLFFGSGTQLSVL.

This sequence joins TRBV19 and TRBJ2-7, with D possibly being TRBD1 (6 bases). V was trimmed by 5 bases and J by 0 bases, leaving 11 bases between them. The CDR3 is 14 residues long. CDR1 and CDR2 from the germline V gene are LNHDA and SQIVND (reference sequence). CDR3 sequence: CASSPWDTSYEQYF. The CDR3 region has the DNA TGTGCCAGTAGTCCTTGGGACACCTCCTACGAGCAGTACTTC.

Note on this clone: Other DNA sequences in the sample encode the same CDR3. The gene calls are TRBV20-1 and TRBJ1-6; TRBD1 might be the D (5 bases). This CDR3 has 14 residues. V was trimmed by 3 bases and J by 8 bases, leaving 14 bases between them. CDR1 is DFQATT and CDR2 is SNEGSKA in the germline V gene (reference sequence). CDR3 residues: CSASLGDRDSPLHF. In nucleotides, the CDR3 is TGCAGTGCTAGTTTAGGGGACCGTGATTCACCCCTCCACTTT.